This T cell receptor (beta chain) derives from a study of T cell responses to AZD1222 COVID-19 vaccine (dated by TCRdb to the early 2020s). With regard to the full study: A total of around 240 trial participants underwent TCR sequencing, of whom about 210 had received two doses of AZD1222 and around 25 had received two doses of the MenACWY control vaccine. Trial participants were enrolled by age into subgroups of 18-55, 56-69 and 70-plus years, and 148, 28 and 57 TCR-sequenced participants, respectively, were included in these subgroups.

The CDR3 regions of human TCRbeta chains were analyzed by immunosequencing. The study's own analysis went as follows. Repertoire TCRs were checked for matches against a reference library of SARS-CoV-2-specific TCRs that had been generated using the MIRA antigen-specificity platform. Breadth was defined as the fraction of unique TCRs that were SARS-CoV-2-associated. Depth was defined as the fraction of total T cells that were SARS-CoV-2-associated. Using the MIRA data, every spike-specific TCR was mapped to the spike region that the TCR reacted to and assigned to either a CD4 or a CD8 class. Log10-transformed breadth and depth values were compared by one-way ANOVA with Sidak's multiple comparisons tests. The table comes from immuneACCESS by way of TCRdb, which keeps in-frame sequences with V and J called. Part of the clones is missing from these tables; in studies checked, under half for an unresolved V gene and the rest for unknown reasons. Clone size and the V and J calls come from that table; the DNA yielded D and trimming. The sample data list about 150,000 clones, and 86% of these were observed just once. The biggest ten clones account for 5.5% of the sample.

Cut back by 0 bases and 3 bases, the V and J ends lie 8 bases apart. Measured from the cysteine to the phenylalanine, the CDR3 is 15 residues long. Just CDR3 DNA is preserved here, 45 bases in frame from base 1. CDR1 is given as MNHEY and CDR2 as SVGEGT, both from the germline V gene. The time point tag for this specimen amounts to: baseline before first vaccination. The treatment or condition label on this specimen signifies: meningococcal conjugate vaccine given as trial control. Vaccinee samples were obtained from the UK trials COV001 and COV002, which included a single-blind randomized controlled phase 2/3 trial of AZD1222 (ChAdOx1 nCoV-19) in healthy adults. For TCRbeta chain sequencing, PBMC samples from trial participants were taken at day 0 and at day 28 after the second dose. To note about this clone: This clone's antigen is unknown. Per-base qualities were not stored, and no clone one base away is much larger.

What the study reported, not specific to this receptor: Conclusions about previously exposed vaccinees are limited because only five to seven AZD1222 recipients were SARS-CoV-2 seropositive at baseline. In the small 56-69-year group, the increase in depth fell short of significance, most likely because of low power. CD4 TCRs associated with the vaccine covered the entire spike protein, and the dominant responses were in regions 160-218 and 743-854. Participants were mostly white British and included more females than males, and it was suggested by the authors that clonal diversity may have been underestimated. Reportedly, almost half of the unique spike-specific TCRs recognized epitopes lying outside the regions that are mutated in the B.1.351 and B.1.1.7 variants. Spike-specific TCR breadth and depth rose significantly after two AZD1222 doses compared with day 0 and with MenACWY recipients. No day 14 peak-response samples were available, so repertoires were characterized only after the peak T cell response.

The chain uses TRBV6-2 or TRBV6-3 and TRBJ1-4; 6 matching bases give a weak D call of TRBD1. The receptor's source is an adult in good health. This sample comprised peripheral blood, obtained on day 0 of MenACWY control vaccination. The CDR3 has the sequence CASSYSGGPNEKLFF. In nucleotide form, the sequence is TGTGCCAGCAGTTACTCGGGGGGCCCTAATGAAAAACTGTTTTTT.